This passage covers 7 T cell receptor beta chains from one sample sequenced in a study of T cells after yellow fever vaccination. TCRdb used MiXCR to reprocess the 5' RACE reads, holding one entry per CDR3 protein. There are a few hundred thousand distinct CDR3 sequences in the sample; 17% occur only once, and 17% lies in the top ten. This material consisted of PBMCs, taken less than 6 days after the first yellow fever vaccination. These receptors came from a man younger than 35 who received the YFV17D yellow fever vaccine.

The V gene is TRBV20-1, the J gene TRBJ2-3; either TRBD1 or TRBD2 may fit D (5 bases each). The CDR3 covers 17 residues. Germline V gene lookup returns CDR1 DFQATT and CDR2 SNEGSKA (reference sequence). V gave up 1 base and J gave up 2 bases, with 19 bases separating them. Here the CDR3 DNA reads TGCAGTGCTAGAGGCTATTCCGGGACGGTGCTCACAGATACGCAGTATTTT. Protein: CSARGYSGTVLTDTQYF.

The chain combines TRBV5-1 with TRBJ2-1, with 7 bases fitting TRBD1. Germline values: CDR1 SGHRS, CDR2 YFSETQ. J was trimmed by 0 bases and V by 5 bases; bases with no gene match: 8. There are 16 residues in the CDR3. The CDR3 sequence: CASRPLTGSSYNEQFF. The CDR3 nucleotides read TGCGCCAGCAGACCACTGACAGGGAGCTCCTACAATGAGCAGTTCTTC.

This chain uses TRBV6-2 or TRBV6-3 with TRBJ2-7; D assignment may be TRBD1 or TRBD2 (6 bases each). The CDR3 extends over 14 amino acids. Germline lookup yields CDR1 MNHEY and CDR2 SVGEGT. V gave up 1 base and J gave up 7 bases, with 14 bases separating them. The CDR3 DNA sequence: TGTGCCAGCAGTTACTTATCCGGGGGCGTAGAGCAGTACTTC. Translating it yields CASSYLSGGVEQYF.

This clonotype was counted many times. In nucleotides, the CDR3 is TGTGCCAGCAGGCCAGATTACACTGAAGCTTTCTTT. Its translation: CASRPDYTEAFF. This chain connects TRBV6-2 or TRBV6-3 to TRBJ1-1; D unresolved. The germline V gene encodes CDR1 MNHEY and CDR2 SVGEGT. Deletions cut 6 bases from V and 3 bases from J, with 8 bases between. The CDR3 is made up of 12 amino acids.

This clonotype was detected only a few times. The chain recombines TRBV5-5 with TRBJ2-7, with a tentative D call TRBD1 (6 bases). The germline V and J ends were trimmed by 2 bases and 13 bases, with 13 bases remaining between them. CDR3 length: 11 amino acids. Germline lookup yields CDR1 SGHKS and CDR2 YYEKEE (reference sequence). In DNA, the CDR3 is TGTGCCAGCAGCTTAACAGGGTTAGAATACTTC. Amino acid sequence: CASSLTGLEYF.

This clonotype occurred a few times. The chain links TRBV6-5 to TRBJ2-5; 10 nucleotides agree with TRBD1. This CDR3 region has 16 residues. The germline gives CDR1 MNHEY, CDR2 SVGAGI. Germline trimming cut 2 bases from V and 6 bases from J; bases unmatched to any gene: 9. The CDR3 here is CASSYLKTGGAKTQYF. CDR3 coding DNA: TGTGCCAGCAGTTACCTGAAGACAGGGGGCGCGAAGACCCAGTACTTC.

This rearrangement joins TRBV12-5 to TRBJ2-1; TRBD2 matches 9 bases. Germline CDR1 LGHNT, CDR2 FRNRAP. The V gene end was trimmed by 4 bases and the J gene end by 2 bases; junction bases not matched to a gene: 6. CDR3 size: 16 residues. The CDR3 spells CASGSLLAGPYNEQFF. In nucleotides, the CDR3 is TGTGCTAGTGGTTCCCTCCTAGCGGGGCCCTACAATGAGCAGTTCTTC. Full variable domain (outside the CDR3, taken from reference TRBV12-5 and TRBJ2-1): DARVTQTPRHKVTEMGQEVTMRCQPILGHNTVFWYRQTMMQGLELLAYFRNRAPLDDSGMPKDRFSAEMPDATLATLKIQPSEPRDSAVYFCASGSLLAGPYNEQFFGPGTRLTVL.